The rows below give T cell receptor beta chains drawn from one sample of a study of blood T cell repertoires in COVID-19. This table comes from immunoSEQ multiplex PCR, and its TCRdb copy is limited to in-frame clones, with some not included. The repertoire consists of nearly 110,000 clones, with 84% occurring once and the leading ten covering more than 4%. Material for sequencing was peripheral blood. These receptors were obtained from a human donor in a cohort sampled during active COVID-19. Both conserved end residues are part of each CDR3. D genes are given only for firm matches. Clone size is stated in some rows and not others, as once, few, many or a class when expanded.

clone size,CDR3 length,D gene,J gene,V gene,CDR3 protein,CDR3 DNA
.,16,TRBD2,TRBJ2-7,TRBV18,CASSPLRLAGSYEQYF,TGTGCCAGCTCACCACTTAGGCTAGCGGGCTCCTACGAGCAGTACTTC
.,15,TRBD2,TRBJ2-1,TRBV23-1,CASSQRGGPYNEQFF,TGCGCCAGCAGTCAACGCGGGGGGCCTTACAATGAGCAGTTCTTC
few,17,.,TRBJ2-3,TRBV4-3,CASSQEFTVGVGDTQYF,TGCGCCAGCAGCCAAGAATTCACGGTAGGGGTCGGAGATACGCAGTATTTT
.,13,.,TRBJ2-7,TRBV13,CAIPRRVSYEQYF,TGTGCCATCCCCCGCAGGGTAAGTTACGAGCAGTACTTC
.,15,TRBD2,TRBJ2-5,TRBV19,CASSIGREVIETQYF,TGTGCCAGTAGTATTGGACGGGAGGTTATTGAGACCCAGTACTTC
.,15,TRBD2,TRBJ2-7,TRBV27,CASSYGGEGFYEQYF,TGTGCCAGCAGCTACGGGGGGGAGGGGTTTTACGAGCAGTACTTC
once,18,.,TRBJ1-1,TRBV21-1,CASSKVVTPGQGNTEAFF,TGTGCCAGCAGCAAAGTAGTTACGCCGGGACAGGGGAACACTGAAGCTTTCTTT
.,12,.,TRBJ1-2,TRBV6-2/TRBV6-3,CASSEGDFGYTF,TGTGCCAGCAGCGAGGGGGATTTTGGCTACACCTTC
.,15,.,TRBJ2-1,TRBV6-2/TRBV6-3,CASSSGLGGRGEQFF,TGTGCCAGCAGTTCAGGACTGGGGGGTCGAGGGGAGCAGTTCTTC
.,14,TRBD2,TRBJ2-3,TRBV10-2,CASSGTSGTSAQYF,TGCGCCAGCTCCGGGACTAGCGGGACATCGGCGCAGTATTTT
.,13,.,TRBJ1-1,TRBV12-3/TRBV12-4,CASGMGLDTEAFF,TGTGCCAGCGGTATGGGGCTGGACACTGAAGCTTTCTTT
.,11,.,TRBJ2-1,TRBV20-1,CSASQNNEQFF,TGCAGTGCTAGCCAGAACAATGAGCAGTTCTTC
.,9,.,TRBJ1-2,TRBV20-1,CSASRDYTF,TGCAGTGCTTCCCGGGACTACACCTTC
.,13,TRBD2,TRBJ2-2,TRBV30,CAWSVLASGELFF,TGTGCCTGGAGTGTACTAGCGTCCGGGGAGCTGTTTTTT
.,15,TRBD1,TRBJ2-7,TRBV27,CASSAQGVRVYEQYF,TGTGCCAGCAGTGCACAGGGGGTAAGGGTCTACGAGCAGTACTTC
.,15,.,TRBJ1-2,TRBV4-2,CASSQEGATPYGYTF,TGTGCCAGCAGCCAAGAGGGGGCAACTCCCTATGGCTACACCTTC
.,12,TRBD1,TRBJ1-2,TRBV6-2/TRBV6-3,CASSGQGPGYTF,TGTGCCAGCAGTGGACAGGGTCCAGGCTACACCTTC
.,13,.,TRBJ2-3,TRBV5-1,CASSFGSTDTQYF,TGCGCCAGCAGCTTCGGGAGCACAGATACGCAGTATTTT
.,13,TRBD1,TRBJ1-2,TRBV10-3,CAISTGQGGGYTF,TGTGCCATCAGTACGGGACAGGGAGGTGGCTACACCTTC
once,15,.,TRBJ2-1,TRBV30,CALLLGPPGDNEQFF,TGTGCCTTGTTGCTCGGGCCCCCGGGAGACAATGAGCAGTTCTTC
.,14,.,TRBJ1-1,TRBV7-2,CASSPPGTPPEAFF,TGTGCCAGCAGCCCGCCGGGTACTCCCCCTGAAGCTTTCTTT
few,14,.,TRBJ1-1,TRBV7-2,CASSETASNTEAFF,TGTGCCAGCAGCGAGACAGCCTCGAACACTGAAGCTTTCTTT
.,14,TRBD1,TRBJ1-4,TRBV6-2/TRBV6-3,CASSKTGGRGKLFF,TGTGCCAGCAGTAAGACAGGGGGAAGGGGAAAACTGTTTTTT
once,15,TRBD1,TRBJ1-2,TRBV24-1,CATSGSGQGNYGYTF,TGTGCCACCAGTGGTTCGGGACAGGGCAACTATGGCTACACCTTC
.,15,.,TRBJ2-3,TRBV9,CASSVGFTGTDTQYF,TGTGCCAGCAGCGTTGGTTTCACAGGCACAGATACGCAGTATTTT
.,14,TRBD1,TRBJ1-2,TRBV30,CAWSPDRGLNGYTF,TGTGCCTGGAGTCCCGACAGGGGGCTAAATGGCTACACCTTC
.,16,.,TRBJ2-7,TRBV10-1,CASSDAGPQFLYEQYF,TGCGCCAGCAGTGATGCGGGTCCTCAATTCCTGTACGAGCAGTACTTC
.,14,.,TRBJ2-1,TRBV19,CASHGRNSYNEQFF,TGTGCCAGCCACGGGAGAAACTCCTACAATGAGCAGTTCTTC
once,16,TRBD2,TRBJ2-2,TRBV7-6,CASSLRLAGYTGELFF,TGTGCCAGCAGCTTACGACTAGCGGGCTACACCGGGGAGCTGTTTTTT
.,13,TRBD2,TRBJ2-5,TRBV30,CAWRGLAGETQYF,TGTGCCTGGAGGGGACTAGCGGGAGAGACCCAGTACTTC
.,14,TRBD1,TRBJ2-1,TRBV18,CASSLSGTDNEQFF,TGTGCCAGCTCACTATCCGGGACAGACAATGAGCAGTTCTTC
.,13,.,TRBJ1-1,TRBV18,CASSLNLNSEAFF,TGTGCCAGCTCACTCAACCTGAACAGTGAAGCTTTCTTT
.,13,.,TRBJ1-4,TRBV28,CASSFAAAEKLFF,TGTGCCAGCAGTTTTGCTGCGGCAGAAAAACTGTTTTTT
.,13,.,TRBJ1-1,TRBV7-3,CASSSQIGTEAFF,TGTGCCAGCAGCTCCCAGATCGGGACTGAAGCTTTCTTT
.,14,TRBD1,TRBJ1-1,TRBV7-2,CASSPQGVRTEAFF,TGTGCCAGCAGCCCCCAGGGGGTGAGAACTGAAGCTTTCTTT
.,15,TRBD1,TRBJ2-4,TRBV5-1,CASSFLQGGKNIQYF,TGCGCCAGCAGCTTCCTACAGGGGGGTAAAAACATTCAGTACTTC
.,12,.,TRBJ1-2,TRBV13,CASSFGHGGYTF,TGTGCCAGCAGCTTCGGACACGGCGGCTACACCTTC
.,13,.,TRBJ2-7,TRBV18,CASSPQGTYEQYF,TGTGCCAGCTCACCCCAGGGGACCTACGAGCAGTACTTC
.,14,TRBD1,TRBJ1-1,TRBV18,CASSLGQGNTEAFF,TGTGCCAGCTCACTGGGACAGGGGAACACTGAAGCTTTCTTT